The T cell receptor (beta chain) under discussion was sequenced for a study of T cell repertoires in cytomegalovirus infection. Study at large: Both CMV infection and a matching HLA type were indicated by public TCR beta signatures.

MiXCR, run by TCRdb on the reads, gives a single entry per CDR3 protein. The top ten hold about 39% of the sample, which has just over 450,000 distinct CDR3 sequences, 42% seen once. Study-wide points: The ex vivo response showed dominance by HLA-C-restricted CMV-specific TCR beta clonotypes.

With V trimmed by 6 bases and J by 6 bases, 8 bases remained unmatched. The CDR3 is made up of 14 amino acids. The germline V gene encodes CDR1 SNHLY and CDR2 FYNNEI. Points on this clonotype: Its antigen is as yet unknown.

V is TRBV2 and J is TRBJ2-1, with 7 positions matching TRBD1. The sequencing here drew on cultured PBMCs, taken from culture after CMV antigen stimulation. This clonotype was obtained from a human donor in good health (CMV status not recorded). Some clones in this sample may be carry-over from other donors' samples. The CDR3: CASRPGTAINEQFF. CDR3 bases: TGTGCCAGCAGACCCGGGACAGCAATCAATGAGCAGTTCTTC.